Detailed here is one T cell receptor (beta chain). Its antigen is still unknown. V was pared by 3 bases and J by 4 bases, with 0 bases of the junction left unmatched. CDR3 size: 13 residues. Germline CDR1 is SNHLY and CDR2 is FYNNEI. No infections or other immune events were documented during collection. Generated by immunoSEQ multiplex PCR, the TCRdb table keeps only in-frame clones and is missing some. The top ten clones hold about 18% of a sample with around 100,000 clones, 87% of them seen once. This record comes from a study of identifying expanded T cells in peripheral blood. Notes on the study in general: Roughly two-week clone count variance significantly increased as total template count grew.

The chain uses TRBV2 and TRBJ1-3, with 7 bases fitting TRBD1. The TCR originated in a person aged 18 to 69 in good health. Sample: blood. This chain's CDR3 is CASSETGGNTIYF. The DNA for the CDR3 is TGTGCCAGCAGTGAGACAGGGGGAAACACCATATATTTT.